This T cell receptor (beta chain) was obtained from a study of T cell responses to AZD1222 COVID-19 vaccine. Assay: immunoSEQ multiplex PCR; the TCRdb copy retains only in-frame clones and omits some. This table has about 85,000 clones, less than 85% appearing once. Concerning this clone itself: Its specificity is unknown.

Germline loops: CDR1 MNHEY, CDR2 SVGAGI. After removal of 6 bases from V and 5 bases from J, the junction contained 10 bases not matched to a gene. The CDR3 consists of 15 residues. Study results and caveats: A mostly white British donor set with more females was recruited, and clonal diversity was possibly underestimated.

The sequence derives from an adult who received the AZD1222 COVID-19 vaccine. This chain uses TRBV6-5 with TRBJ1-2, with 9 bases matching TRBD1. Sequencing was performed on peripheral blood, taken 28 days after the second AZD1222 dose. The CDR3 DNA sequence: TGTGCCAGCAGCCTTCGGACAGGGGAAGGTTATGGCTACACCTTC. The encoded protein is CASSLRTGEGYGYTF.